This T cell receptor (beta chain) derives from a study of cytomegalovirus exposure and HLA in healthy donors. Findings and caveats of the study: Segments of the TCR beta V type were, in most cases, productive about 87% or about 30% of the time in an earlier analysis. The authors later found TCR association rates varying by HLA locus, with DRB1 most and HLA-C fewest.

As to this clone: Antigen specificity is unknown.

The PCR made use of 60 Vbeta and 13 Jbeta primers. Authors' methods: Per a later analysis, the number of unique TCR beta chains was approximately 80 million, of which around 10 million were shared. Produced via immunoSEQ multiplex PCR; TCRdb's table is partial and in-frame only. The V and J calls and clone size were taken over from that table, and D and trimming were inferred from the DNA. The repertoire has tens of thousands of clones, nearly 80% of them found once; the top ten carry 4.5%. Per germline, CDR1 SGHVS and CDR2 FQNEAQ. Trimming took 5 bases from V and 4 from J; bases not matched to a gene: 10. CDR3 length equals 15 residues.

The sample consisted of PBMCs. V and J are TRBV7-8 and TRBJ1-1; 7 bases are a match to TRBD1. The sequence was obtained from a man aged 35 to 55 in good health and CMV-seronegative. The CDR3 region has the DNA TGTGCCAGCAGCGTTGGCTTACAGGGGACCACTGAAGCTTTCTTT. It specifies CASSVGLQGTTEAFF.